The entry that follows covers one T cell receptor (beta chain) sequence. Here immunoSEQ multiplex PCR was the method, and the copy in TCRdb shows in-frame clones only, minus some. The sample includes about 160,000 clones, 80% to 95% of them seen just once. The data were taken from a study of control samples from healthy donors and cancer patients. The TCR sequence derives from a woman under 40 in good health. The sample consisted of blood.

The CDR3 nucleotides are TGTGCCAGCAACTCCCCTAGCGGGAGGATTTCCGGGGAGCTGTTTTTT. Its translation is CASNSPSGRISGELFF. The V gene is TRBV28, the J gene TRBJ2-2; 11 nucleotides match TRBD2. Trimming at V came to 7 bases and at J to 6 bases, leaving 10 bases not matched to a gene. From germline, CDR1 is MDHEN and CDR2 SYDVKM. The CDR3 sequence is 16 residues long.